The source of this T cell receptor (beta chain) is a study of technical replicates of blood from a handful of donors. The CDR3 is 14 residues long. Trimming pared 6 bases from V and 0 bases from J, leaving 12 bases between. Germline assignment: CDR1 SQVTM and CDR2 ANQGSEA. Clones were sequenced by immunoSEQ multiplex PCR, and TCRdb holds only the in-frame ones, with some missing. The sample includes roughly 65,000 clones, around 88% of them seen just once. Sequenced input: PBMCs. The receptor's source is a human donor in good health. Some clones in this sample may be carry-over from other donors' samples. The chain links TRBV29-1 to TRBJ2-1; the D gene is possibly TRBD1 (7 bases). CDR3 sequence: CSVDQGGSYNEQFF. In nucleotides, the CDR3 is TGCAGCGTAGACCAGGGGGGCTCCTACAATGAGCAGTTCTTC.